One and the same sample provided the 18 T cell receptor beta chains below, sequenced in a study of beta chain features in type 1 diabetes (dated by TCRdb to the late 2010s). The full study reports these points: In all four CD4+ subsets, TCRB CDR3 length was moderately but significantly shorter in type 1 diabetes patients.

These receptors have no known antigen. Library creation used the immunoSEQ multiplex PCR assay. The High Capacity cDNA Reverse Transcription Kit was used to reverse transcribe all of the isolated RNA, meaning that expressed TCRB transcripts were what got sequenced. The table was pulled from immuneACCESS by TCRdb, which kept in-frame rearrangements only. Such tables lose some clones; where checked, under half of the loss comes from unresolved V genes, and the rest has no known cause. The sample yields a few hundred thousand clones; about 13% were counted once. Nearly 0.015% of the sample rests with the top ten. The specimen was naive CD4+ T cells from blood. The label giving this sample's cell subset or site can be read as: true naive CD4+ T cells. The receptors come from a woman aged 18 to 35 with type 1 diabetes.

This clone was recorded a few times. Other DNA sequences in the sample encode the same CDR3. The rearrangement joins TRBV29-1 to TRBJ2-3, with a weak D call TRBD2 (5 bases). Germline lookup yields CDR1 SQVTM and CDR2 ANQGSEA. This CDR3 has 14 amino acids. Trimming pared 2 bases from V and 0 bases from J, leaving 9 bases between. As DNA, the CDR3 is TGCAGCGTTGAATCCAGCGGCAGCACAGATACGCAGTATTTT. It codes for CSVESSGSTDTQYF.

This clone has just a few counts. This chain's CDR3 is CAWSEQVLSEAFF. The CDR3 region has the DNA TGTGCCTGGAGTGAACAGGTACTATCGGAAGCTTTCTTT. This chain joins TRBV30 and TRBJ1-1; D is perhaps TRBD1 (5 bases). Trimming shortened V by 1 base and J by 8 bases, and 14 bases separated the two germline ends. The CDR3 consists of 13 residues. Looked up from germline, CDR1 is GTSNPN and CDR2 is SVGIG (reference sequence).

The sample holds a few counts of this clone. The rearrangement links TRBV20-1 to TRBJ1-1, with D hard to call. The ends were cut back, 6 bases at V and 0 bases at J, with 5 bases in the middle. The CDR3 contains 11 residues. Germline V CDR1 and CDR2: DFQATT, SNEGSKA (reference sequence). CDR3 amino acids: CSATVNTEAFF. The CDR3 DNA sequence: TGCAGTGCAACAGTGAACACTGAAGCTTTCTTT.

This clone has a handful of counts. V gene TRBV10-3 combines with J gene TRBJ2-3; TRBD2 might be the D (7 bases). Germline V gene lookup returns CDR1 ENHRY and CDR2 SYGVKD. V lost 9 bases and J 2 bases, leaving 15 bases between the germline ends. The CDR3 contains 14 residues. The CDR3 DNA reads TGTGCCATAAGAGCGGGACATACCACAGATACGCAGTATTTT. Translated, it gives CAIRAGHTTDTQYF.

Only one count was recorded for this clone. CDR3 sequence: CASSPGGGGTEAFF. CDR3 DNA: TGTGCCAGCAGCCCCGGGGGCGGGGGGACTGAAGCTTTCTTT. V and J are TRBV7-9 and TRBJ1-1; D is possibly TRBD1 (6 bases). This CDR3 spans 14 amino acids. V was shortened by 5 bases and J by 5 bases, with 15 bases between the two germline ends. The germline CDR1 and CDR2 sequences are SEHNR and FQNEAQ (reference sequence).

This chain joins TRBV2 and TRBJ2-3, with 9 nucleotides matching TRBD1. This CDR3 comprises 14 residues. The V and J ends lost 9 bases and 3 bases, in that order; junction bases with no gene match: 7. From germline, CDR1 is SNHLY and CDR2 FYNNEI. The CDR3 bases are TGTGCCAGTGGGACAGGGAGTATGACAGATACGCAGTATTTT. Residues: CASGTGSMTDTQYF.

The chain combines TRBV5-4 with TRBJ2-4; 7 nucleotides line up with TRBD1. J gave up 2 bases and V 4 bases, and 12 bases lay outside the gene matches. This CDR3 spans 17 amino acids. The germline V gene encodes CDR1 SGHNT and CDR2 YYREEE (reference sequence). The CDR3 nucleotides read TGTGCCAGCAGCCCCTTTCGAGGGGGCGCCTCCAAAAACATTCAGTACTTC. Translated: CASSPFRGGASKNIQYF.

This clone occurred a few times. The chain joins TRBV19 to TRBJ2-5, with D possibly matching TRBD1 (5 bases). Germline V gene sequence: CDR1 LNHDA, CDR2 SQIVND (reference sequence). CDR3 length equals 15 residues. The ends were cut back, 4 bases at V and 4 bases at J, with 16 bases in the middle. The CDR3 spells CASSSRQGRGETQYF. CDR3 bases: TGTGCCAGTAGTAGTCGTCAGGGAAGGGGAGAGACCCAGTACTTC.

The rearrangement joins TRBV7-6 to TRBJ2-5; no clear D. Trimming left V 0 bases short and J 1 base short, with 12 bases between. Germline CDR1 and CDR2: SGHVS and FNYEAQ. The CDR3 has 16 amino acids. DNA for the CDR3: TGTGCCAGCAGCTTAGCGCCGCCAGGCGTCCAAGAGACCCAGTACTTC. This translates into CASSLAPPGVQETQYF.

This clone was counted a few times. The V and J genes are TRBV9 and TRBJ2-1, with D perhaps matching TRBD2 (6 bases). The CDR3 extends over 17 amino acids. Germline loops: CDR1 SGDLS, CDR2 YYNGEE. Trimming shortened V by 0 bases and J by 8 bases, and 21 bases separated the two germline ends. In nucleotides, the CDR3 is TGTGCCAGCAGCGTAGACCCCTGGGCTACCGGGAGCGATGAGCAGTTCTTC. This codes for CASSVDPWATGSDEQFF. Full variable domain (rest looked up from reference TRBV9 and TRBJ2-1): DSGVTQTPKHLITATGQRVTLRCSPRSGDLSVYWYQQSLDQGLQFLIQYYNGEERAKGNILERFSAQQFPDLHSELNLSSLELGDSALYFCASSVDPWATGSDEQFFGPGTRLTVL.

The CDR3 protein is CASSPITSGRANEQFF. The CDR3 DNA is TGTGCCAGCAGCCCCATAACTAGCGGGAGGGCCAATGAGCAGTTCTTC. V is TRBV9 and J is TRBJ2-1, with TRBD2 identical over 13 bases. Trimming cost V 4 bases and J 6 bases; bases outside gene matches: 7. CDR1 SGDLS and CDR2 YYNGEE come from the germline V gene. CDR3 length equals 16 residues.

In its sample, this clone was seen many times. The chain has TRBV4-3 and TRBJ1-2; 8 nucleotides line up with TRBD1. V trimming: 1 base; J trimming: 5 bases; junction bases outside the gene matches: 0. This CDR3 region has 13 residues. CDR1 and CDR2 (germline): LGHNA, YSLEER. The chain's CDR3 is CASSQGTGYGYTF. Written as DNA, the CDR3 is TGCGCCAGCAGCCAAGGGACAGGGTATGGCTACACCTTC.

V usage is TRBV27 and J usage is TRBJ2-2; possible D gene TRBD2, 7 bases. Germline CDR1 reads MNHEY; CDR2 reads SMNVEV (reference sequence). This CDR3 comprises 14 residues. Trimming took off 6 bases at V and 6 bases at J, with 14 bases between the two ends. This CDR3 is CASRIGGRAGELFF. The DNA for the CDR3 is TGTGCCAGCAGAATAGGGGGGAGGGCCGGGGAGCTGTTTTTT.

This chain links TRBV7-9 with TRBJ2-3; 7 bases align to TRBD2. From germline, CDR1 is SEHNR and CDR2 FQNEAQ (reference sequence). V shed 5 bases, J shed 4 bases, and the junction held 9 bases outside the gene matches. This CDR3 has 15 amino acids. CDR3 amino acids: CASSAQSGGADTQYF. CDR3 in DNA: TGTGCCAGCAGCGCCCAGTCGGGAGGTGCAGATACGCAGTATTTT.

The table lists this clone with a few counts. In DNA, the CDR3 is TGTGCTAGTGGTTTGACAGGAGTAGAGACCCAGTACTTC. It is translated as CASGLTGVETQYF. V gene TRBV12-5 combines with J gene TRBJ2-5, with D maybe TRBD1 (5 bases). Trimming removed 2 bases from V and 4 bases from J, with 8 bases in between. CDR1 is LGHNT, CDR2 FRNRAP, per germline. The CDR3 is made up of 13 amino acids.

This clone was counted only a few times. The J gene is TRBJ2-3, the V gene TRBV5-4, with 11 bases aligning to TRBD2. Germline CDR1 reads SGHNT; CDR2 reads YYREEE (reference sequence). The CDR3 spans 16 residues. V shed 3 bases and J 2 bases; nucleotides not matched to a gene: 5. The CDR3 spells CASSSRLAGTTDTQYF. The CDR3 region has the DNA TGTGCCAGCAGCTCCCGACTAGCGGGAACCACAGATACGCAGTATTTT.

This chain uses TRBV6-5 with TRBJ2-7, with TRBD2 matching 11 bases. CDR3 size: 13 residues. The V gene end was trimmed by 4 bases and the J gene end by 12 bases; junction bases not matched to a gene: 8. In germline, CDR1 is MNHEY, CDR2 SVGAGI. The CDR3 protein is CASSSQLAGVPYV. The CDR3 DNA follows: TGTGCCAGCAGTTCCCAACTAGCGGGAGTACCGTACGTC.

This clone was detected only a few times. The chain couples TRBV7-3 to TRBJ1-1; the D is unclear. CDR3 size: 15 residues. The V gene's germline CDR1 is SGHTA and CDR2 FQGTGA. The V gene lost 0 bases and the J gene lost 2 bases, with 10 bases spanning the gap. CDR3 sequence: CASSLTSGLNTEAFF. For the CDR3, the DNA is TGTGCCAGCAGCTTAACCTCTGGACTCAACACTGAAGCTTTCTTT.